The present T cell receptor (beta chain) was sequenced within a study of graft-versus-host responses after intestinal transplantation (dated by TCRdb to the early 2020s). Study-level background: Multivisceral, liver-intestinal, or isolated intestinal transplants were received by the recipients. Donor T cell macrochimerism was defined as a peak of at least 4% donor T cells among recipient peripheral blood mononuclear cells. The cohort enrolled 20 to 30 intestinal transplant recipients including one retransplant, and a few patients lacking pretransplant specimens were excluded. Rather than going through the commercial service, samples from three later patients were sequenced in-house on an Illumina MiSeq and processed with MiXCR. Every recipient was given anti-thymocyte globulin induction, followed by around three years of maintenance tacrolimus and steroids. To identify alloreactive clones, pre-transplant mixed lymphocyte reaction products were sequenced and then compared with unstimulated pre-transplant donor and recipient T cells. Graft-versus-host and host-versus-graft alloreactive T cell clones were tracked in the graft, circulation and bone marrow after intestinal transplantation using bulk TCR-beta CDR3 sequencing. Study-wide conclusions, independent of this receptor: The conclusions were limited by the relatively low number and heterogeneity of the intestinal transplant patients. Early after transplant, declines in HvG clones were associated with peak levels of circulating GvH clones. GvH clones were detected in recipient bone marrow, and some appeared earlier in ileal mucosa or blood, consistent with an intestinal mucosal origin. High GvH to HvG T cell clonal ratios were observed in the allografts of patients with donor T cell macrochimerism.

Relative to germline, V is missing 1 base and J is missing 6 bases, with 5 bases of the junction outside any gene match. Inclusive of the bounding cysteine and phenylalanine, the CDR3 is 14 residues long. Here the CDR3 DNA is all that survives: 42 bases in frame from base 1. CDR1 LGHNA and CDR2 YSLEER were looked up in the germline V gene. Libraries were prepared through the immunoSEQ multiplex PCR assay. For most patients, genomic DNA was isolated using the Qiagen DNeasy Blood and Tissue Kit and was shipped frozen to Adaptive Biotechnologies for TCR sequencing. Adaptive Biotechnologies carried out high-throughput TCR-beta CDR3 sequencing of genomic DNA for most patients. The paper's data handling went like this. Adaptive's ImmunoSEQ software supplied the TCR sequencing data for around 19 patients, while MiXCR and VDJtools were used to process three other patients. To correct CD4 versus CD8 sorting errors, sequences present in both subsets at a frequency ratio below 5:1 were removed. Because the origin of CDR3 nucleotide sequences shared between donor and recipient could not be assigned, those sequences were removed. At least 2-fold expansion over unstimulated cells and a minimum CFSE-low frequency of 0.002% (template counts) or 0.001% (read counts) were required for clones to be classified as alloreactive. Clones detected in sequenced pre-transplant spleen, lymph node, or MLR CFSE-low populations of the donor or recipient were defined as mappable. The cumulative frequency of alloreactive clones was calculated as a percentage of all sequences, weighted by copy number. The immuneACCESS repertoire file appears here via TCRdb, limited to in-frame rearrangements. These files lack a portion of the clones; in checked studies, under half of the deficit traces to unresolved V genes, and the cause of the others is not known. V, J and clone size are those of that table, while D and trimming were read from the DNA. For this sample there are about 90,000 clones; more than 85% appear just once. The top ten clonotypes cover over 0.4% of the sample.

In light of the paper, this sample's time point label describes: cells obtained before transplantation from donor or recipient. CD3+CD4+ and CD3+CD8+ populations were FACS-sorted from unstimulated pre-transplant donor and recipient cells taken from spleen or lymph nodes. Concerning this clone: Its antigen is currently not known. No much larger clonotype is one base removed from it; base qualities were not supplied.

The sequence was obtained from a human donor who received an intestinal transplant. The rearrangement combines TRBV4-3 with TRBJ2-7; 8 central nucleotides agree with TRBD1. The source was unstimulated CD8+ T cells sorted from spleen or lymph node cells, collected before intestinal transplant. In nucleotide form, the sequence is TGCGCCAGCAGCCAAGTCTCCGACAGGGGCGAGCAGTACTTC. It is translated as CASSQVSDRGEQYF.